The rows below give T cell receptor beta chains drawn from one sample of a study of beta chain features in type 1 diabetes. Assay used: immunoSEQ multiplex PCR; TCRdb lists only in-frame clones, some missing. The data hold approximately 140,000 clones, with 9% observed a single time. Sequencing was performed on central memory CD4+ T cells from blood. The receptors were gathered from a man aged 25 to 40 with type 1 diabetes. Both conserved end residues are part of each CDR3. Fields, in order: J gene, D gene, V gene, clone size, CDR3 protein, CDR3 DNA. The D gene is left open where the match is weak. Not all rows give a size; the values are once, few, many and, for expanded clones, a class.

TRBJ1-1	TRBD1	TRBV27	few	CASSFGTAMNTEAFF	TGTGCCAGCAGTTTCGGGACAGCTATGAACACTGAAGCTTTCTTT
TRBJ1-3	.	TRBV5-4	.	CASSLDSLSGNTIYF	TGTGCCAGCAGTTTAGACAGTCTCTCTGGAAACACCATATATTTT
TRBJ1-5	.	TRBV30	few	CAWSDGRGGNQPQHF	TGTGCCTGGAGTGACGGAAGGGGTGGAAATCAGCCCCAGCATTTT
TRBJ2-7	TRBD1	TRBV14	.	CASSQTGFPYEQYF	TGTGCCAGCAGCCAGACAGGGTTCCCCTACGAGCAGTACTTC
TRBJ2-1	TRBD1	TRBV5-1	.	CASKLGTGMNEQFF	TGCGCCAGCAAATTGGGGACAGGTATGAATGAGCAGTTCTTC
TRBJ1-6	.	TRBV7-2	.	CASSLGGGTGSSPLHF	TGTGCCAGCAGCTTAGGTGGGGGCACAGGGAGTTCACCCCTCCACTTT
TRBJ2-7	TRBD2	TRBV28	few	CASSLSPLAGRSYEQYF	TGTGCCAGCAGTTTATCCCCCCTAGCGGGGCGCTCCTACGAGCAGTACTTC
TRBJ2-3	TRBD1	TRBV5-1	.	CASSSPTGGRTDTQYF	TGCGCCAGCAGCTCGCCCACAGGGGGCAGAACAGATACGCAGTATTTT
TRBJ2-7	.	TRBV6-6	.	CASGPWDILEQYF	TGTGCCAGCGGCCCGTGGGACATTTTGGAGCAGTACTTC
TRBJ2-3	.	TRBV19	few	CASRAISSTDTQYF	TGTGCCAGTAGGGCCATATCTAGCACAGATACGCAGTATTTT
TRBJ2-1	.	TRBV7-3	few	CASSPGAGRYNEQFF	TGTGCCAGCAGCCCTGGGGCAGGGCGGTACAATGAGCAGTTCTTC
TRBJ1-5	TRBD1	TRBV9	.	CASSPTTGVGQPQHF	TGTGCCAGCAGCCCAACGACAGGGGTAGGTCAGCCCCAGCATTTT
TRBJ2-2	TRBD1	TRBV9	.	CASSMRQGFDTGELFF	TGTGCCAGCAGCATGAGACAGGGATTCGACACCGGGGAGCTGTTTTTT
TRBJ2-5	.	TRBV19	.	CASSDMRQETQYF	TGTGCCAGTAGTGATATGCGCCAAGAGACCCAGTACTTC
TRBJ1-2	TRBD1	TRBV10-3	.	CAISERQGANYGYTF	TGTGCCATCAGTGAGAGGCAGGGGGCCAACTATGGCTACACCTTC
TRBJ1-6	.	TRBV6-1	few	CASRTWGVHNSPLHF	TGTGCCAGCAGAACCTGGGGGGTCCATAATTCACCCCTCCACTTT
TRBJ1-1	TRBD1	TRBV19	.	CASNPNQGATEAFF	TGTGCCAGTAACCCAAACCAGGGGGCCACTGAAGCTTTCTTT
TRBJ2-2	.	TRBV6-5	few	CASSYSVYRNTGELFF	TGTGCCAGCAGTTATTCGGTGTACCGGAACACCGGGGAGCTGTTTTTT
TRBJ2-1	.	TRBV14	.	CASSPSLLASAGNEQFF	TGTGCCAGCAGCCCGAGCCTCCTAGCGTCGGCTGGGAATGAGCAGTTCTTC
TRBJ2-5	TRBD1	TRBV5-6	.	CASTLGTAEETQYF	TGTGCCAGCACCCTGGGGACAGCCGAGGAGACCCAGTACTTC
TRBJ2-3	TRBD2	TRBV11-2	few	CASSSGLDYSTDTQYF	TGTGCCAGCAGCTCGGGACTAGACTATAGCACAGATACGCAGTATTTT
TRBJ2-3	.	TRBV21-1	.	CASSKREQAATDTQYF	TGTGCCAGCAGCAAGAGGGAACAAGCGGCTACAGATACGCAGTATTTT
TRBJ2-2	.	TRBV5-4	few	CASSLAFGELFF	TGTGCCAGCAGCTTGGCTTTCGGGGAGCTGTTTTTT
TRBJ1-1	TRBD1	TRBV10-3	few	CAIRLTGGTEAFF	TGTGCCATCAGATTGACAGGGGGGACTGAAGCTTTCTTT